This TCR beta chain was identified in a study of STAT5B mutations in CD4+ large granular lymphocyte leukemia. Turning to the study itself: Among healthy controls, a particular HLA allele went with more CDR3 'QG' motifs.

Buffy coats from healthy blood donors served as controls. Trimming at V came to 6 bases and at J to 2 bases, leaving 5 bases not matched to a gene. The CDR3 has 15 amino acids. Germline CDR1 reads MNHNY; CDR2 reads SVGAGI (reference sequence). Sequencing was at survey level. How the authors handled the data: Lowest detectable productive clonotype frequency was 2.59 x 10-5. The data were produced by immunoSEQ multiplex PCR, yet TCRdb's version contains in-frame clones alone and is incomplete. Clone size and V and J calls were adopted from that table, with D and trimming inferred from the DNA. The sample lists about 30,000 clones; 76% were seen once.

Sequenced sample: CD4+ T cells from blood buffy coats. J is TRBJ1-2 and V is TRBV6-6, with 11 bases lining up with TRBD1. The source is a human donor in good health. CDR3 in DNA: TGTGCCAGCAGCCGGGGACAGGGGGGAAACTATGGCTACACCTTC. It encodes CASSRGQGGNYGYTF.